This T cell receptor beta chain originates from a study of cytomegalovirus exposure and HLA in healthy donors. Study-wide results and limits: The study recorded 160 or so TCR beta chains that were cytomegalovirus-associated. According to a subsequent analysis, TCR clusters from the first cohort were inclined to appear together in the roughly 130 validation repertoires. A few CMV-associated chains proved CMV antigen-specific in vitro.

Trimming removed 4 bases from V and 4 bases from J; junction bases left unmatched: 5. The germline V gene has CDR1 SNHLY and CDR2 FYNNEI. The CDR3 loop spans 15 amino acids. The repertoire was sequenced with immunoSEQ multiplex PCR; TCRdb's copy has only in-frame clones and lacks some. The data show about 350,000 clones, about nine tenths seen once. For this clone: Antigen unknown.

This clonotype originated in a woman in her twenties or thirties in good health and CMV-seropositive. The rearrangement uses TRBV2 and TRBJ2-7; 12 bases line up with TRBD1. The source material was PBMCs. The CDR3 loop reads CASSVGDRGPYEQYF. The DNA for the CDR3 is TGTGCCAGCAGTGTGGGGGACAGGGGGCCGTACGAGCAGTACTTC.